The T cell receptor (beta chain) described here comes from a study of cytomegalovirus exposure and HLA in healthy donors. Study-wide results and limits: Rare TCR sequences dominated, though some public TCRs recurred in many donors. Several of the most significant clusters were apparently associated with common viral pathogens in a later analysis.

13 Jbeta primers and 60 Vbeta primers were used for the PCR. The repertoire was sequenced with immunoSEQ multiplex PCR; TCRdb's copy has only in-frame clones and lacks some. The sample carries 150,000 to 170,000 clones, roughly three quarters recorded once. As regards this clone: Its specificity is not known.

Sequencing was carried out using PBMCs. The clonotype originates from a man aged 25 to 45 in good health and CMV-seropositive.

CDR3 residues: CASSIMGRYTEAFF. CDR3 in DNA: TGTGCCAGTAGTATTATGGGGCGGTACACTGAAGCTTTCTTT. The chain is built from TRBV19 and TRBJ1-1; perhaps TRBD1 as D (5 bases). The germline CDR1 and CDR2 sequences are LNHDA and SQIVND (reference sequence). This CDR3 is 14 amino acids long. Deletions cut 3 bases from V and 3 bases from J, with 11 bases between. Looking up the rest from reference TRBV19 and TRBJ1-1 gives the full variable domain: DGGITQSPKYLFRKEGQNVTLSCEQNLNHDAMYWYRQDPGQGLRLIYYSQIVNDFQKGDIAEGYSVSREKKESFPLTVTSAQKNPTAFYLCASSIMGRYTEAFFGQGTRLTVV.